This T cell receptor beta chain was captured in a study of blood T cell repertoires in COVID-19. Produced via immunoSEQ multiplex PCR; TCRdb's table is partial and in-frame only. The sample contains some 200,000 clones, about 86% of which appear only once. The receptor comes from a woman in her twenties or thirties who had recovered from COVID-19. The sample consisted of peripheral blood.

The CDR3 bases are TGTGCCAGCAGCTTAAACGTTTACAGTTCAGGCCAAGAGACCCAGTACTTC. Protein product: CASSLNVYSSGQETQYF. This chain joins TRBV11-2 and TRBJ2-5, with D hard to call. In germline, CDR1 is SGHAT, CDR2 FQNNGV. The length of the CDR3 is 17 residues. Trimming removed 2 bases at V and 1 base at J, with 17 bases between.